A single sample gave rise to the 31 T cell receptor beta chains below, sequenced in a study of CD8+CD57+ T cells in acquired aplastic anemia listed by TCRdb under 2018. Flow cytometry had shown CD8+CD57+ cell expansion in the patients selected for sequencing. For sequencing, an Illumina HiSeq 2000 was employed. Genomic DNA was used as template for profiling of TCR beta VDJ combinations and CDR3 sequences. The raw public data were reprocessed by TCRdb itself: fastp quality trimming at Q25, MiXCR clonotype calling, in-frame beta chains only. For every CDR3 protein sequence, its rows merge into one entry that carries the most common genes and DNA. The sample table lists fewer than 200,000 distinct CDR3 sequences, 40% to 55% of them with a count of one. The ten largest clones take up around 1% of the sample. The sample was sorted CD4+, CD8+, or CD8+CD57+ T cells (not recorded which) from PBMCs. Receptors were obtained from a human donor with aplastic anemia.

The V and J genes are TRBV7-2 and TRBJ2-7, with D perhaps matching TRBD1 (6 bases). CDR1 and CDR2 (germline): SGHTA, FQGNSA. Trimming took off 5 bases at V and 7 bases at J, with 15 bases between the two ends. This CDR3 has 13 amino acids. CDR3 sequence (DNA): TGTGCCAGCAGCAGAAGACAGGACTCAGAGCAGTACTTC. It translates to CASSRRQDSEQYF.

The chain combines TRBV11-2 with TRBJ2-1; weak D call: TRBD1 (5 bases). CDR1 is SGHAT and CDR2 is FQNNGV in the germline V gene. Trimming pared 0 bases from V and 15 bases from J, leaving 15 bases between. The CDR3 spans 13 residues. The DNA of the CDR3 is TGTGCCAGCAGCTTAGATCTAGGGGTGATTCTGTTCTTC. It codes for CASSLDLGVILFF.

This clonotype was detected many times. The chain couples TRBV2 to TRBJ1-2, with a tentative D call TRBD1 (5 bases). There are 12 residues in the CDR3. Germline loops: CDR1 SNHLY, CDR2 FYNNEI. V was clipped by 7 bases and J by 8 bases, with 14 bases between them. The CDR3 DNA is TGTGCCAGCATGGGGCAGGGAGGGGGCTACACCTTC. Amino acids: CASMGQGGGYTF.

The sample holds a few counts of this clonotype. The V call is TRBV6-2 or TRBV6-3, the J call TRBJ2-3; either TRBD1 or TRBD2 may fit D (5 bases each). Germline lookup yields CDR1 MNHEY and CDR2 SVGEGT. There are 15 residues in the CDR3. V gave up 7 bases and J gave up 4 bases, with 18 bases separating them. The CDR3 DNA reads as TGTGCCAGCAAAACCTCCGGGACCCTGGCAGATACGCAGTATTTT. This encodes CASKTSGTLADTQYF.

This clonotype was detected ten times or more. V and J are TRBV5-5 and TRBJ2-4; D remains unclear. This CDR3 spans 15 amino acids. Trimming left V 2 bases short and J 0 bases short, with 9 bases between. Looked up from germline, CDR1 is SGHKS and CDR2 is YYEKEE (reference sequence). The CDR3 sequence is CASSFGSVAKNIQYF. The CDR3 DNA reads TGTGCCAGCAGCTTTGGTTCCGTAGCCAAAAACATTCAGTACTTC.

This clonotype was counted many times. This chain connects TRBV7-3 to TRBJ2-1; D remains ambiguous. Per germline, CDR1 SGHTA and CDR2 FQGTGA. The CDR3 runs 15 residues. The V end lost 2 bases, the J end lost 4 bases, and 12 bases lay between the germline ends. CDR3 region: CASSLFSVSYNEQFF. In nucleotides, the CDR3 is TGTGCCAGCAGCTTATTCAGCGTTTCGTACAATGAGCAGTTCTTC.

This chain joins TRBV11-1 and TRBJ2-7; unclear D gene. CDR3 size: 16 residues. Germline-derived CDR1 and CDR2 are SGHAT and FQDESV (reference sequence). V was trimmed by 2 bases and J by 2 bases, leaving 16 bases between them. In DNA, the CDR3 is TGTGCCAGCAGCTTAATCGCGTTGGACGGACCCTACGAGCAGTACTTC. Translation gives CASSLIALDGPYEQYF.

This clonotype came up many times. V gene TRBV6-1 combines with J gene TRBJ1-1, with D possibly matching TRBD1 (6 bases). V lost 5 bases and J 1 base, leaving 11 bases between the germline ends. This CDR3 contains 14 residues. From germline, CDR1 is MNHNS and CDR2 SASEGT. CDR3 DNA sequence: TGTGCCAGCAGTAGGGACATAAAGAACACTGAAGCTTTCTTT. Encoded protein: CASSRDIKNTEAFF.

V is TRBV29-1 and J is TRBJ1-2; TRBD1 might be the D (5 bases). V lost 0 bases to trimming and J lost 4 bases, with 18 bases between them. CDR1 SQVTM and CDR2 ANQGSEA come from the germline V gene. CDR3 length equals 16 residues. The CDR3 sequence is CSVEDLGAGRSYGYTF. In DNA form, the CDR3 reads TGCAGCGTTGAAGATCTAGGGGCAGGAAGGTCCTATGGCTACACCTTC. The whole variable domain, filled in from reference TRBV29-1 and TRBJ1-2, reads SAVISQKPSRDICQRGTSLTIQCQVDSQVTMMFWYRQQPGQSLTLIATANQGSEATYESGFVIDKFPISRPNLTFSTLTVSNMSPEDSSIYLCSVEDLGAGRSYGYTFGSGTRLTVV.

This clonotype has just one count. The chain is built from TRBV2 and TRBJ1-1, with D uncertain. V was shortened by 10 bases and J by 1 base, with 16 bases between the two germline ends. This CDR3 is built from 14 residues. Germline V gene sequence: CDR1 SNHLY, CDR2 FYNNEI. In DNA form, the CDR3 reads TGTGCCACTCCCCCAACTAACCGGAACACTGAAGCTTTCTTT. It encodes CATPPTNRNTEAFF.

This clonotype appeared many times. The gene calls are TRBV5-8 and TRBJ1-2; 7 bases map to TRBD1. The V gene's germline CDR1 is SGHTS and CDR2 YDEGEE. The trim removed 4 bases at V and 4 bases at J, leaving 7 bases unmatched. The CDR3 contains 14 residues. The CDR3 DNA is TGTGCCAGCAGCCGGGGACAGACATCCTATGGCTACACCTTC. It yields the protein CASSRGQTSYGYTF.

The chain couples TRBV20-1 to TRBJ2-3; 12 bases map to TRBD2. Trimming at V came to 6 bases and at J to 5 bases, leaving 6 bases not matched to a gene. The germline CDR1 and CDR2 sequences are DFQATT and SNEGSKA (reference sequence). The CDR3 runs 14 residues. The chain's CDR3 is CSAVLAGGRDTQYF. DNA for the CDR3: TGCAGTGCCGTACTAGCGGGGGGACGAGATACGCAGTATTTT.

This clonotype was counted a single time. This chain uses TRBV10-3 with TRBJ2-3; 7 positions agree with TRBD2. Germline V gene data show CDR1 as ENHRY and CDR2 as SYGVKD. The ends lost 11 bases at V and 0 bases at J; junction bases unmatched: 11. The CDR3 has 15 amino acids. In DNA form, the CDR3 reads TGTGCCTCCGACCCCCGGGGGGAAAGCACAGATACGCAGTATTTT. Translated, it gives CASDPRGESTDTQYF.

The rearrangement links TRBV19 to TRBJ2-5; D is unclear. Germline assignment: CDR1 LNHDA and CDR2 SQIVND (reference sequence). Trimming stripped 5 bases from V and 1 base from J, with 17 bases between. The CDR3 extends over 16 amino acids. Here the CDR3 DNA reads TGTGCCAGTAGTCCAGGAAGGCGAGAGTTCCAAGAGACCCAGTACTTC. Translated, it gives CASSPGRREFQETQYF.

With regard to this clonotype: One end of the junction fails to match germline, which may point to a read error. V is TRBV11-1 and J is TRBJ2-3; 7 bases are a match to TRBD1. The V gene's germline CDR1 is SGHAT and CDR2 FQDESV (reference sequence). This CDR3 is built from 16 residues. This CDR3 reads CASSSGPRSGTETQYF. The DNA of the CDR3 is TGTGCCAGCAGCTCAGGACCGCGCTCGGGGACAGAAACGCAGTATTTT.

This clonotype is medium-sized by share. The chain couples TRBV24-1 to TRBJ2-5; no clear D. Germline-derived CDR1 and CDR2 are KGHDR and SFDVKD. Trimming pared 4 bases from V and 4 bases from J, leaving 3 bases between. The CDR3 runs to 11 residues. CDR3 DNA sequence: TGTGCCACCAGTGAGGGAGAGACCCAGTACTTC. Translating it yields CATSEGETQYF.

The chain carries TRBV7-2 and TRBJ2-5, with a weak D call TRBD2 (6 bases). Germline loops: CDR1 SGHTA, CDR2 FQGNSA. V gave up 3 bases and J gave up 4 bases, with 12 bases separating them. The CDR3 covers 14 residues. The CDR3 sequence: CASSLEGSRETQYF. The CDR3 region has the DNA TGTGCCAGCAGCTTGGAGGGGTCGAGAGAGACCCAGTACTTC.

J is TRBJ1-1 and V is TRBV19; D is uncertain. This CDR3 has 12 amino acids. V shed 6 bases and J shed 4 bases, with 9 bases lying between them. Germline V gene sequence: CDR1 LNHDA, CDR2 SQIVND (reference sequence). CDR3 amino acids: CASRETSTEAFF. Written as DNA, the CDR3 is TGTGCCAGTAGGGAGACAAGCACTGAAGCTTTCTTT.

This clonotype was recorded at least ten times. The genes are TRBV5-5 and TRBJ1-5; perhaps TRBD1 as D (6 bases). From germline, CDR1 is SGHKS and CDR2 YYEKEE (reference sequence). The CDR3 has 15 amino acids. The germline V and J ends were trimmed by 0 bases and 4 bases, with 11 bases remaining between them. CDR3 protein: CASSLEGRGNQPQHF. The CDR3 nucleotides are TGTGCCAGCAGCTTGGAGGGCAGGGGTAATCAGCCCCAGCATTTT.

The V gene is TRBV18, the J gene TRBJ2-5; no clear D gene. There are 13 residues in the CDR3. V shed 4 bases and J shed 2 bases, with 8 bases lying between them. Germline V gene data show CDR1 as KGHSH and CDR2 as LQKENI. This chain's CDR3 is CASSRGEQETQYF. In DNA form, the CDR3 reads TGTGCCAGCTCACGCGGAGAACAAGAGACCCAGTACTTC.

The chain recombines TRBV7-6 with TRBJ2-7; 11 nucleotides line up with TRBD2. Germline V CDR1 and CDR2: SGHVS, FNYEAQ. There are 15 residues in the CDR3. V trimming: 5 bases; J trimming: 7 bases; junction bases outside the gene matches: 10. The CDR3 DNA reads TGTGCCAGCAGCCCAGAGACTAGCGGGAAGTATGAGCAGTACTTC. This gives the protein CASSPETSGKYEQYF.

The V gene is TRBV29-1, the J gene TRBJ2-1; D call uncertain. The CDR3 is 13 residues long. Germline-derived CDR1 and CDR2 are SQVTM and ANQGSEA. V was cut by 4 bases and J by 11 bases, with 18 bases left in between. The chain's CDR3 is CSVVEAVHTKQFF. The DNA for the CDR3 is TGCAGCGTTGTAGAGGCGGTGCATACGAAGCAGTTCTTC.

V and J are TRBV7-6 and TRBJ2-7; D possibly corresponds to TRBD2 (6 bases). V lost 5 bases and J 5 bases, leaving 16 bases between the germline ends. This CDR3 has 14 amino acids. The germline CDR1 and CDR2 sequences are SGHVS and FNYEAQ. CDR3 coding DNA: TGTGCCAGCAGCCCTCGCCCTTCTAGCGACGAGCAGTACTTC. It specifies CASSPRPSSDEQYF.

A remark on this clonotype: Possible read error: a much larger clone is one base away. V gene TRBV6-1 combines with J gene TRBJ1-2; D is undetermined. This CDR3 has 14 residues. Germline V CDR1 and CDR2: MNHNS, SASEGT. Deletions cut 4 bases from V and 2 bases from J, with 11 bases between. The DNA for the CDR3 is TGTGCCAGCAGTGCTAAGACCCACAACTATGGCTACACCTTC. Protein sequence: CASSAKTHNYGYTF.

This clonotype was observed at least ten times. The gene calls are TRBV14 and TRBJ1-4; no clear D gene. The germline V gene encodes CDR1 SGHDN and CDR2 FVKESK. The CDR3 runs to 18 residues. V shed 4 bases and J shed 3 bases, with 21 bases lying between them. CDR3 sequence (DNA): TGTGCCAGCAGCCGTCGAGGTCGGACCGCCGCGGCTAATGAAAAACTGTTTTTT. It yields the protein CASSRRGRTAAANEKLFF. The complete variable domain, with remaining parts taken from reference TRBV14 and TRBJ1-4, reads EAGVTQFPSHSVIEKGQTVTLRCDPISGHDNLYWYRRVMGKEIKFLLHFVKESKQDESGMPNNRFLAERTGGTYSTLKVQPAELEDSGVYFCASSRRGRTAAANEKLFFGSGTQLSVL.

Details on this clonotype: A much larger clone differs by one base, so this may be a read error. The gene calls are TRBV12-3 or TRBV12-4 and TRBJ1-1; 9 nucleotides agree with TRBD1. Germline trimming cut 6 bases from V and 4 bases from J; bases unmatched to any gene: 9. There are 15 residues in the CDR3. The CDR3 DNA follows: TGTGCCAGCAGATCGGGACAGGGATGGGTCACTGAAGCTTTCTTT. It specifies CASRSGQGWVTEAFF.

This clonotype was observed many times. The chain carries TRBV6-1 and TRBJ2-3; 7 bases align to TRBD1. CDR3 length: 13 amino acids. The V segment lost 6 bases and the J segment 4 bases; nucleotides outside the gene matches: 4. Germline loops: CDR1 MNHNS, CDR2 SASEGT. For the CDR3, the DNA is TGTGCCAGCAGCCGGGACAGTCCAGATACGCAGTATTTT. Protein product: CASSRDSPDTQYF.

The rearrangement links TRBV7-9 to TRBJ2-1, with D unresolved. V lost 3 bases, J lost 4 bases, and 13 bases lay in between. This CDR3 has 15 residues. Per germline, CDR1 SEHNR and CDR2 FQNEAQ (reference sequence). This chain's CDR3 is CASSLAADSYNEQFF. For the CDR3, the DNA is TGTGCCAGCAGCTTGGCCGCTGACTCGTACAATGAGCAGTTCTTC. Looking up the rest from reference TRBV7-9 and TRBJ2-1 gives the full variable domain: DTGVSQNPRHKITKRGQNVTFRCDPISEHNRLYWYRQTLGQGPEFLTYFQNEAQLEKSRLLSDRFSAERPKGSFSTLEIQRTEQGDSAMYLCASSLAADSYNEQFFGPGTRLTVL.

The CDR3 DNA is TGTGCCACCAGCAGTTCAGGGCAGGGGCCGTACAATGAGCAGTTCTTC. Translated: CATSSSGQGPYNEQFF. The gene calls are TRBV15 and TRBJ2-1, with D perhaps TRBD1 (6 bases). The germline V gene has CDR1 LNHNV and CDR2 YYDKDF (reference sequence). Trimming removed 3 bases from V and 4 bases from J, with 16 bases in between. CDR3 length: 16 residues.

This clonotype came up many times. The gene calls are TRBV6-1 and TRBJ1-5, with 7 nucleotides matching TRBD1. V shed 9 bases and J 2 bases; nucleotides not matched to a gene: 4. The CDR3 runs to 13 residues. Looked up from germline, CDR1 is MNHNS and CDR2 is SASEGT. CDR3 protein: CASRGQGNQPQHF. The CDR3 DNA follows: TGTGCCAGTAGAGGACAGGGCAATCAGCCCCAGCATTTT.

Of note for this clonotype: The junction differs from germline at one of its ends, possibly a read error. This sequence joins TRBV20-1 and TRBJ2-1; 8 bases are shared with TRBD1. This CDR3 comprises 14 residues. The germline V gene encodes CDR1 DFQATT and CDR2 SNEGSKA (reference sequence). CDR3 in amino acids: CSARQDRARVEQLF. The DNA of the CDR3 is TGCAGTGCTAGACAGGACAGGGCCCGGGTTGAGCAGCTCTTC.